The rows below give T cell receptor beta chains drawn from one sample of a study of Tregs in tolerant kidney transplant recipients. Repertoires were generated with immunoSEQ multiplex PCR, while TCRdb's copy carries only in-frame clones and drops some. The sample contains tens of thousands of clones, 95% to 98% of which appear only once. This specimen consisted of Tregs from blood, obtained before the transplant. Receptor source: a human donor who received a combined kidney and bone marrow transplant. The conserved cysteine and the conserved F or W are not part of the CDR3 here. D genes are given only for firm matches.

D,V,CDR3
TRBD1,TRBV6-5,ASSSRGYNEQF
-,TRBV6-6,ASRTITDTQY
TRBD1,TRBV4-1,ASSQRDSSYNEQF
TRBD1,TRBV19,ASSIQGAETQY
-,TRBV4-1,ASSQEATNNQPQH
-,TRBV5-6,ASSLGQRGYT
TRBD1,TRBV7-2,ASSLTGDNQPQH
TRBD2,TRBV29-1,SVESLAGGETQY
-,TRBV28,ASSSLSTLGGRGYT
TRBD1,TRBV5-1,ASSRAGGGRVSTEAF
TRBD1,TRBV6-5,ATNEGAEQF
-,TRBV5-1,ASSPGHQAQETQY
TRBD2,TRBV7-2,ASSLSGGPFRTDTQY
-,TRBV11-2,ASSLGRGRGGYT
-,TRBV19,ASLPGPGFYGYT
-,TRBV29-1,SVVVDTRGDGYT
TRBD1,TRBV9,ASSAATGTGYGYT